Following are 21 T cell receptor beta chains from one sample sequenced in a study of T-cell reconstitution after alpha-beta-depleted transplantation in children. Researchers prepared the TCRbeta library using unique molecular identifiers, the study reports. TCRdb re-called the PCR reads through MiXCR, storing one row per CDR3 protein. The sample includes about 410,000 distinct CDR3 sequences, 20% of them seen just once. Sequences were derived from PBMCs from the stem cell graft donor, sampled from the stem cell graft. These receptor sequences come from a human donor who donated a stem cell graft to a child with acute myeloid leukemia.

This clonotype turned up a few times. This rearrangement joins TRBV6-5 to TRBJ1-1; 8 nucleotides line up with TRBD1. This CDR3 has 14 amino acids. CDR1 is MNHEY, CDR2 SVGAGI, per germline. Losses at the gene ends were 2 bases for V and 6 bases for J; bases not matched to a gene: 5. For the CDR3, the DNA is TGTGCCAGCAGTTACCCGGGGGACAGGTCTGAAGCTTTCTTT. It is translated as CASSYPGDRSEAFF.

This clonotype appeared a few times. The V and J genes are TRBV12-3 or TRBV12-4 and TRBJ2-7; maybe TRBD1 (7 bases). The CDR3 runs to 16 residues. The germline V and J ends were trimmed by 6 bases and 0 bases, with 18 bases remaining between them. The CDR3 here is CASSPGGGRSSYEQYF. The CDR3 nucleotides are TGTGCCAGCAGCCCCGGAGGGGGCCGGAGCTCCTACGAGCAGTACTTC.

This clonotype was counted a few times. The CDR3 reads CASRRRDRYQPQHF. Written as DNA, the CDR3 is TGTGCCAGCAGGCGCCGGGACAGATATCAGCCCCAGCATTTT. The chain joins TRBV6-1 to TRBJ1-5; 7 bases align to TRBD1. Per germline, CDR1 MNHNS and CDR2 SASEGT. V was pared by 6 bases and J by 5 bases, with 7 bases of the junction left unmatched. The CDR3 spans 14 residues.

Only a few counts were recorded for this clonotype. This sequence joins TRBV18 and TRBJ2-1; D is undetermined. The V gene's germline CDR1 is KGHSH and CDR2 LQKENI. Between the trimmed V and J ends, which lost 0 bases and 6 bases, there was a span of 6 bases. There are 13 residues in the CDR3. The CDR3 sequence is CASSPPPSNEQFF. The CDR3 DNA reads TGTGCCAGCTCACCACCTCCTAGCAATGAGCAGTTCTTC.

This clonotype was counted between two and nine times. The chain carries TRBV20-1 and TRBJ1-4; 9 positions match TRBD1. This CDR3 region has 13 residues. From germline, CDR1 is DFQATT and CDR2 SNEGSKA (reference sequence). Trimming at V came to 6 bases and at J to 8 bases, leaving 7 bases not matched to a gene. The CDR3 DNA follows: TGCAGTGCCCCCGGGACAGGGCACGAAAAACTGTTTTTT. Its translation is CSAPGTGHEKLFF.

Here the CDR3 reads CSASLGQINQPQHF. The CDR3 DNA is TGCAGTGCTAGTTTAGGGCAGATTAATCAGCCCCAGCATTTT. This chain joins TRBV20-1 and TRBJ1-5, with D uncertain. The V end lost 3 bases, the J end lost 4 bases, and 13 bases lay between the germline ends. In germline, CDR1 is DFQATT, CDR2 SNEGSKA (reference sequence). The CDR3 loop spans 14 amino acids.

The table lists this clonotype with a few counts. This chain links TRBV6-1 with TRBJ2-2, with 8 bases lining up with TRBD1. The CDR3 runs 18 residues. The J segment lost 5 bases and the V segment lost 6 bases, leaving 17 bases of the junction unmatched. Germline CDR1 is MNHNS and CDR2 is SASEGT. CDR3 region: CASRPRDRPSGGTGELFF. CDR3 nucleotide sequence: TGTGCCAGCAGACCCAGGGACAGGCCCTCAGGGGGAACCGGGGAGCTGTTTTTT.

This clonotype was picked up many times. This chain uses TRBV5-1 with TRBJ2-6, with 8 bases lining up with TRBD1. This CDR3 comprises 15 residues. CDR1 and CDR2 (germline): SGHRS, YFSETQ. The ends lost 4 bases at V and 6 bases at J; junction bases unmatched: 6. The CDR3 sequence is CASSASTGEANVLTF. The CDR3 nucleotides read TGCGCCAGCAGCGCCTCGACAGGGGAGGCCAACGTCCTGACTTTC.

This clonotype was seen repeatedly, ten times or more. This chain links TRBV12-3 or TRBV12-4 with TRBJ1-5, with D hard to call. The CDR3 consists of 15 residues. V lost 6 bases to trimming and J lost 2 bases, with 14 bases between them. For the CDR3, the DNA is TGTGCCAGCAGCCCGGAGGGCGGGGGCAATCAGCCCCAGCATTTT. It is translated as CASSPEGGGNQPQHF.

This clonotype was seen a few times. Written as DNA, the CDR3 is TGCGCCAGCAGCCCAGGTTCCTCCGGTGAGACCCAGTACTTC. This codes for CASSPGSSGETQYF. The chain uses TRBV5-1 and TRBJ2-5, with no clear D. From germline, CDR1 is SGHRS and CDR2 YFSETQ. V was cut by 4 bases and J by 5 bases, with 15 bases left in between. CDR3 length equals 14 residues.

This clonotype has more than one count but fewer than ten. CDR3 sequence: CASSGWFTAGTNNEQFF. The CDR3 region has the DNA TGTGCCAGCAGTGGATGGTTCACAGCGGGGACAAACAATGAGCAGTTCTTC. The chain recombines TRBV2 with TRBJ2-1, with D maybe TRBD2 (7 bases). This CDR3 region has 17 residues. V was trimmed by 4 bases and J by 5 bases, leaving 21 bases between them. Germline V gene lookup returns CDR1 SNHLY and CDR2 FYNNEI. Full variable domain (missing parts from reference TRBV2 and TRBJ2-1): EPEVTQTPSHQVTQMGQEVILRCVPISNHLYFYWYRQILGQKVEFLVSFYNNEISEKSEIFDDQFSVERPDGSNFTLKIRSTKLEDSAMYFCASSGWFTAGTNNEQFFGPGTRLTVL.

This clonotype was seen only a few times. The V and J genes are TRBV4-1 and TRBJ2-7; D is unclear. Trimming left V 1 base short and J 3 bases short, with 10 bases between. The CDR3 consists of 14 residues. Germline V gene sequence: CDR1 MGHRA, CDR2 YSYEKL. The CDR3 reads CASSQAQLYYEQYF. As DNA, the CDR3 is TGCGCCAGCAGCCAAGCGCAACTATACTACGAGCAGTACTTC.

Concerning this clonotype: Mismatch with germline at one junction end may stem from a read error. CDR3 loop: CVSSGNRGPYEQYF. CDR3 DNA sequence: TGTGTCAGCAGTGGGAACAGGGGACCCTACGAGCAGTACTTC. The chain has TRBV12-3 or TRBV12-4 and TRBJ2-7; 7 bases are shared with TRBD1. This CDR3 spans 14 amino acids.

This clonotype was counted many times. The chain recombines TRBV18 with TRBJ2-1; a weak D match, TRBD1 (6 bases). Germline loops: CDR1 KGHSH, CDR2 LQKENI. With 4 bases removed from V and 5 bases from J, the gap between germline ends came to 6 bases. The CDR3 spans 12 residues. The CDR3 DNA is TGTGCCAGCTCACGGACAGACAATGAGCAGTTCTTC. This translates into CASSRTDNEQFF.

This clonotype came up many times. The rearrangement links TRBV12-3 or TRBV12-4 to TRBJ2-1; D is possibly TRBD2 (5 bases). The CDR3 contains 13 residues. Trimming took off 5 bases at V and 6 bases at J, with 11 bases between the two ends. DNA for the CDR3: TGTGCCAGCAGTGGACTTGTCTCCAATGAGCAGTTCTTC. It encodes CASSGLVSNEQFF.

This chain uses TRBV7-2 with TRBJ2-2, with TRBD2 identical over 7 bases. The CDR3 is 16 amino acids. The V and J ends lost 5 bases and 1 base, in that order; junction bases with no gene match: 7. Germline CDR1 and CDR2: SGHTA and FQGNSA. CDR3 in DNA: TGTGCCAGCAGCCCTCCTGGGGGGGGGAACACCGGGGAGCTGTTTTTT. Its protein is CASSPPGGGNTGELFF.

The CDR3 region is CSAHTAGGGQFF. DNA of the CDR3: TGCAGTGCCCACACCGCTGGGGGTGGGCAGTTCTTC. J is TRBJ2-1 and V is TRBV20-1; D may correspond to TRBD1 or TRBD2 (5 bases each). The germline V gene has CDR1 DFQATT and CDR2 SNEGSKA (reference sequence). The ends were cut back, 6 bases at V and 12 bases at J, with 18 bases in the middle. This CDR3 is 12 amino acids long.

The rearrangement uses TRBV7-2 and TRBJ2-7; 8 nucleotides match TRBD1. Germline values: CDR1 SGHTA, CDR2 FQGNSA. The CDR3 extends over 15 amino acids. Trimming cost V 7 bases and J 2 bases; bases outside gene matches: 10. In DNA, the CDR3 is TGTGCCAGCACTACGGCGGGACAGGACACCTACGAGCAGTACTTC. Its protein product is CASTTAGQDTYEQYF.

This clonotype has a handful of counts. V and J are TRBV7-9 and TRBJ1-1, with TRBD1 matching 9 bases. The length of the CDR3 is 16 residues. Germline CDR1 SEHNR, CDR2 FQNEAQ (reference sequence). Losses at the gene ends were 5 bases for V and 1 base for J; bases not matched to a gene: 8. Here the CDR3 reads CASSQPGTGQNTEAFF. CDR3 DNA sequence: TGTGCCAGCAGCCAGCCCGGGACAGGGCAGAACACTGAAGCTTTCTTT.

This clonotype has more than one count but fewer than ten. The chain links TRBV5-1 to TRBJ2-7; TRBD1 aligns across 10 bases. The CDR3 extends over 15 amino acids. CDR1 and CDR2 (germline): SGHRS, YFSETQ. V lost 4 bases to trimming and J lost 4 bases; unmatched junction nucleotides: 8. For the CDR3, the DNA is TGCGCCAGCAGCGAGAGACAGGGGGCTAGATACGAGCAGTACTTC. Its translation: CASSERQGARYEQYF.

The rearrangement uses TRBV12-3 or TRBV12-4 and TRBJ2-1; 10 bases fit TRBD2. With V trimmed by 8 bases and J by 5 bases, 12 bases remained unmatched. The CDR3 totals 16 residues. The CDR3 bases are TGTGCCAGCGCCCCCAGCGGGAGGGTTCGGCACAATGAGCAGTTCTTC. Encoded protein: CASAPSGRVRHNEQFF.